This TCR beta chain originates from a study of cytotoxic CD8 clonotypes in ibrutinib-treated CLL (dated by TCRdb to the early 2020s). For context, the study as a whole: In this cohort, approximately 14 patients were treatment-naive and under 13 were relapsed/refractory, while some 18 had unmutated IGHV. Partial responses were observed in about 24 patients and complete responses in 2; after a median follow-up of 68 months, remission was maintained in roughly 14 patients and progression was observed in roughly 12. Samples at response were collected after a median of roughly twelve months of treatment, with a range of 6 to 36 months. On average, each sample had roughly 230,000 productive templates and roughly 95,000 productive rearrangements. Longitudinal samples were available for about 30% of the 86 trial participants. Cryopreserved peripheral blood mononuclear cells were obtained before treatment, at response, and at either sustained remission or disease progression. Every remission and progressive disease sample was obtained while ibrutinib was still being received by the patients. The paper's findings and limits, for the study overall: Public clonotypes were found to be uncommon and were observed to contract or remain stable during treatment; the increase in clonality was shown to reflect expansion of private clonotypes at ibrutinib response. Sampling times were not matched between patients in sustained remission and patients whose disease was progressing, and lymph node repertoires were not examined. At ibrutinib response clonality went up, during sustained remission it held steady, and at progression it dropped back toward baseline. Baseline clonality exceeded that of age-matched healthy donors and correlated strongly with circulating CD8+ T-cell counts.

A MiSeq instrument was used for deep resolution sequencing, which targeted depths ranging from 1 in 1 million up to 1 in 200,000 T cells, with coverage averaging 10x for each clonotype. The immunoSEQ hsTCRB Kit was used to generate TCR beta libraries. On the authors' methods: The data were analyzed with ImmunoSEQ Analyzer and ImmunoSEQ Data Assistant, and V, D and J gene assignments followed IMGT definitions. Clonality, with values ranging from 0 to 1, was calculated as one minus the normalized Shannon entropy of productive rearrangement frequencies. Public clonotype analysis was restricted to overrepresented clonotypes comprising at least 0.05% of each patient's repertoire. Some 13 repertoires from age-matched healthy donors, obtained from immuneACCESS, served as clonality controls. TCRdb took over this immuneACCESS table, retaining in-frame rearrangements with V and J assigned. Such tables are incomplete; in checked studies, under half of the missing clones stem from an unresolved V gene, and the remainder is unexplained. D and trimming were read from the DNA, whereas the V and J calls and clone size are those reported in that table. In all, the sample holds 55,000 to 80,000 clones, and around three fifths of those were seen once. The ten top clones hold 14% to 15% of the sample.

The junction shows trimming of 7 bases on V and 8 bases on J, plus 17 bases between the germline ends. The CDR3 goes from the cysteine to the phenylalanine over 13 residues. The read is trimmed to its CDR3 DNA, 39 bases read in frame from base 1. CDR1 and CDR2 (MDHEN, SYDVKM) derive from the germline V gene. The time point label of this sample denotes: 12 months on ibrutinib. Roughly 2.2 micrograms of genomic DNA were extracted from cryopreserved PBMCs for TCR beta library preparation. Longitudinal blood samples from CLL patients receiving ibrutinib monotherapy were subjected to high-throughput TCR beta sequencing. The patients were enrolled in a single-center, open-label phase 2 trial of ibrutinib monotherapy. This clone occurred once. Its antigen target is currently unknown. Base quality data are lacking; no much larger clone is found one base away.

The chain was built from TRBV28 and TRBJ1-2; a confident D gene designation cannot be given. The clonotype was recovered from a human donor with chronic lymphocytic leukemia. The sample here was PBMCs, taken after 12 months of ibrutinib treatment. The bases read TGTGCCAGCACGGTGCGGGCATTGGGCGGCTACACCTTC. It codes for CASTVRALGGYTF.